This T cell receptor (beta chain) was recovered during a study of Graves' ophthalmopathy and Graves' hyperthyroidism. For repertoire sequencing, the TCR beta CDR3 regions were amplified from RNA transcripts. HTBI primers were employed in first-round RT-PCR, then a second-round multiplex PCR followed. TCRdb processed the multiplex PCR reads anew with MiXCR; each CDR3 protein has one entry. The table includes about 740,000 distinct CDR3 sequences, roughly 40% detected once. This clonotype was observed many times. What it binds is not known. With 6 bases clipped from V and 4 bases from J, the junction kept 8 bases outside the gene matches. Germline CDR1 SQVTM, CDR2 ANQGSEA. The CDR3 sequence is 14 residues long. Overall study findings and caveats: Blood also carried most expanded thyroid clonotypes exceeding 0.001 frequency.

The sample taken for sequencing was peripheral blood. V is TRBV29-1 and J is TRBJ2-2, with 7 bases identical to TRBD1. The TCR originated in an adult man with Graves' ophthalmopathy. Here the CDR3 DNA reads TGCAGCGTGTGGGACAGATCCATCACCGGGGAGCTGTTTTTT. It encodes CSVWDRSITGELFF.